Listed here are 26 T cell receptor beta chains from one sample, sequenced in a study of T cell repertoires in urothelial bladder cancer. Clones were read by immunoSEQ multiplex PCR, and TCRdb kept only the in-frame ones, dropping some. The data show roughly 2,000 clones, with around 74% seen just once and approximately 10% held by the top ten. What was sequenced was tumor-infiltrating cells from bladder cancer. The receptor source for this set is a human donor with urothelial carcinoma.

This sequence joins TRBV5-6 and TRBJ2-5, with 9 bases lining up with TRBD1. CDR3 size: 15 residues. V shed 4 bases and J 5 bases; nucleotides not matched to a gene: 9. Germline CDR1 reads SGHDT; CDR2 reads YYEEEE. The CDR3 spells CASSRQQGARETQYF. As DNA, the CDR3 is TGTGCCAGCAGCCGACAACAGGGGGCCCGGGAGACCCAGTACTTC. The complete variable domain, with remaining parts taken from reference TRBV5-6 and TRBJ2-5, reads DAGVTQSPTHLIKTRGQQVTLRCSPKSGHDTVSWYQQALGQGPQFIFQYYEEEERQRGNFPDRFSGHQFPNYSSELNVNALLLGDSALYLCASSRQQGARETQYFGPGTRLLVL.

This clone was seen a few times. The rearrangement links TRBV5-1 to TRBJ1-1; D uncertain. Germline CDR1 reads SGHRS; CDR2 reads YFSETQ. The CDR3 length is 16 residues. V shed 0 bases and J shed 4 bases, with 16 bases lying between them. The CDR3 loop is CASSLANLDMGTEAFF. CDR3 coding DNA: TGCGCCAGCAGCTTGGCCAACCTCGACATGGGCACTGAAGCTTTCTTT.

About this clone: One junction end disagrees with the germline gene, perhaps due to a read error. The V call is TRBV11-3, the J call TRBJ1-2; D gene uncertain. Germline V gene lookup returns CDR1 SGHNT and CDR2 YENEEA. The CDR3 runs 12 residues. The chain's CDR3 is CASSLAGRGVAF. CDR3 sequence (DNA): TGTGCCAGCAGCTTAGCGGGCCGGGGAGTCGCCTTC.

The J gene is TRBJ2-3, the V gene TRBV19, with D maybe TRBD1 (5 bases). CDR1 LNHDA and CDR2 SQIVND come from the germline V gene (reference sequence). The V and J ends lost 3 bases and 1 base respectively, with 8 bases between them. The CDR3 is 14 residues long. For the CDR3, the DNA is TGTGCCAGTAGTATCAGGGTTGGCACAGATACGCAGTATTTT. This sequence encodes CASSIRVGTDTQYF.

This chain joins TRBV29-1 and TRBJ2-7; no definite D call. Trimming took off 4 bases at V and 6 bases at J, with 13 bases between the two ends. In germline, CDR1 is SQVTM, CDR2 ANQGSEA. CDR3 length: 12 amino acids. In DNA form, the CDR3 reads TGCAGCGTTGTAGGGCAGAGTTTCGAGCAGTACTTC. Protein sequence: CSVVGQSFEQYF.

V usage is TRBV4-3 and J usage is TRBJ2-2; TRBD2 matches at 11 bases. The CDR3 consists of 15 residues. Germline trimming cut 4 bases from V and 4 bases from J; bases unmatched to any gene: 2. The germline CDR1 and CDR2 sequences are LGHNA and YSLEER. In DNA form, the CDR3 reads TGCGCCAGCAGCCCCGGGACTAGCGGCACCGGGGAGCTGTTTTTT. Protein: CASSPGTSGTGELFF.

The rearrangement links TRBV5-1 to TRBJ2-3; possibly TRBD2 for D (5 bases). Germline assignment: CDR1 SGHRS and CDR2 YFSETQ. The CDR3 has 13 residues. Trimming stripped 0 bases from V and 6 bases from J, with 8 bases between. For the CDR3, the DNA is TGCGCCAGCAGCTTGGAGAGGGCGGATACGCAGTATTTT. It encodes CASSLERADTQYF.

This clone has a handful of counts. CDR3 DNA sequence: TGTGCCAGCAGCCTGAGGGGGGGGCCCCACGAGCAGTACTTC. Encoded protein: CASSLRGGPHEQYF. The chain couples TRBV7-2 to TRBJ2-7; a possible D gene is TRBD2 (7 bases). V lost 5 bases to trimming and J lost 5 bases, with 16 bases between them. Germline V lookup: CDR1 SGHTA, CDR2 FQGNSA. The CDR3 extends over 14 amino acids.

J is TRBJ1-2 and V is TRBV9; 7 positions agree with TRBD1. The CDR3 length is 15 residues. The germline V gene has CDR1 SGDLS and CDR2 YYNGEE. Trimming took 4 bases from V and 4 from J; bases not matched to a gene: 10. The CDR3 sequence is CASSNLDRNSYGYTF. The DNA of the CDR3 is TGTGCCAGCAGCAACCTGGACAGGAACTCCTATGGCTACACCTTC.

V gene TRBV11-3 combines with J gene TRBJ2-5; 8 positions match TRBD1. CDR1 is SGHNT and CDR2 is YENEEA in the germline V gene. Unmatched junction bases numbered 2, after V lost 6 bases and J lost 2 bases. The CDR3 contains 13 residues. CDR3 protein: CASRRTGQETQYF. The CDR3 bases are TGTGCCAGCAGGAGGACAGGGCAAGAGACCCAGTACTTC.

This rearrangement joins TRBV6-6 to TRBJ2-7, with TRBD2 identical over 8 bases. The germline V gene encodes CDR1 MNHNY and CDR2 SVGAGI (reference sequence). CDR3 length equals 14 residues. V lost 8 bases to trimming and J lost 0 bases; unmatched junction nucleotides: 6. CDR3 in amino acids: CASSLAEVSYEQYF. For the CDR3, the DNA is TGTGCCAGCTCACTAGCGGAGGTCTCCTACGAGCAGTACTTC.

The rearrangement joins TRBV11-2 to TRBJ2-3; TRBD1 might be the D (5 bases). Trimming shortened V by 1 base and J by 1 base, and 9 bases separated the two germline ends. In germline, CDR1 is SGHAT, CDR2 FQNNGV. This CDR3 comprises 15 residues. This chain's CDR3 is CASSLGGQGTDTQYF. The CDR3 DNA reads as TGTGCCAGCAGCTTAGGGGGCCAGGGCACAGATACGCAGTATTTT.

This chain joins TRBV5-1 and TRBJ2-2; D remains ambiguous. The CDR3 has 14 residues. V was shortened by 0 bases and J by 7 bases, with 10 bases between the two germline ends. Germline loops: CDR1 SGHRS, CDR2 YFSETQ. Here the CDR3 reads CASSLAETRGELFF. The CDR3 nucleotides are TGCGCCAGCAGCTTGGCTGAGACGCGCGGGGAGCTGTTTTTT.

The V gene is TRBV6-5, the J gene TRBJ2-1; the D is unclear. The germline V gene has CDR1 MNHEY and CDR2 SVGAGI. CDR3 size: 11 residues. Trimming shortened V by 6 bases and J by 10 bases, and 10 bases separated the two germline ends. This chain's CDR3 is CASRRLGEQFF. DNA for the CDR3: TGTGCCAGCAGGCGACTCGGCGAGCAGTTCTTC.

The V and J genes are TRBV7-9 and TRBJ2-5; 10 nucleotides agree with TRBD2. Trimming removed 5 bases from V and 5 bases from J; junction bases left unmatched: 11. This CDR3 comprises 16 residues. Germline CDR1 SEHNR, CDR2 FQNEAQ (reference sequence). DNA of the CDR3: TGTGCCAGCAGCGAAATTAGCGGGGGGCCTGAGGAGACCCAGTACTTC. It yields the protein CASSEISGGPEETQYF.

The chain combines TRBV11-2 with TRBJ2-6; no clear D. The V gene lost 1 base and the J gene lost 0 bases, with 10 bases spanning the gap. The length of the CDR3 is 17 residues. Germline assignment: CDR1 SGHAT and CDR2 FQNNGV. CDR3 nucleotides: TGTGCCAGCAGCTTAGCATCTTCCTCCTCTGGGGCCAACGTCCTGACTTTC. Amino acids: CASSLASSSSGANVLTF.

The chain has TRBV4-2 and TRBJ2-7; either TRBD1 or TRBD2 may fit D (5 bases each). This CDR3 is built from 15 residues. CDR1 and CDR2 (germline): LGHNA, YNFKEQ. Trimming stripped 0 bases from V and 0 bases from J, with 9 bases between. The CDR3 region is CASSQDRDGSYEQYF. The CDR3 DNA reads TGTGCCAGCAGCCAAGATAGGGACGGCTCCTACGAGCAGTACTTC.

This clone was counted only a few times. This chain connects TRBV29-1 to TRBJ1-5, with a weak D call TRBD1 (5 bases). The germline V and J ends were trimmed by 6 bases and 4 bases, with 19 bases remaining between them. There are 15 residues in the CDR3. CDR1 and CDR2 (germline): SQVTM, ANQGSEA. The CDR3 here is CSVSAGRERNQPQHF. CDR3 DNA sequence: TGCAGCGTCTCTGCGGGCAGGGAGAGGAATCAGCCCCAGCATTTT.

This chain connects TRBV30 to TRBJ1-5; D not certain. Germline CDR1 and CDR2: GTSNPN and SVGIG (reference sequence). V was trimmed by 4 bases and J by 5 bases, leaving 9 bases between them. The CDR3 spans 12 residues. CDR3 in amino acids: CAWKREDQPQHF. The CDR3 region has the DNA TGTGCCTGGAAGAGGGAGGATCAGCCCCAGCATTTT. The complete variable domain, with remaining parts taken from reference TRBV30 and TRBJ1-5, reads SQTIHQWPATLVQPVGSPLSLECTVEGTSNPNLYWYRQAAGRGLQLLFYSVGIGQISSEVPQNLSASRPQDRQFILSSKKLLLSDSGFYLCAWKREDQPQHFGDGTRLSIL.

The chain couples TRBV14 to TRBJ2-7; 10 bases match TRBD2. Germline trimming cut 1 base from V and 1 base from J; bases unmatched to any gene: 7. CDR3 length: 17 residues. CDR1 is SGHDN, CDR2 FVKESK, per germline. DNA of the CDR3: TGTGCCAGCAGCCAAGGCAATAGCGGGGGGACTTCCTACGAGCAGTACTTC. Its protein is CASSQGNSGGTSYEQYF.

The chain recombines TRBV4-3 with TRBJ2-3; D uncertain. The CDR3 is 17 amino acids. CDR1 is LGHNA, CDR2 YSLEER, per germline. With 0 bases removed from V and 4 bases from J, the gap between germline ends came to 17 bases. CDR3 sequence (DNA): TGCGCCAGCAGCCAAGACTTAGGTCGAGGTGTCTCAGATACGCAGTATTTT. It encodes CASSQDLGRGVSDTQYF.

This chain uses TRBV6-1 with TRBJ2-7; D is uncertain. This CDR3 is 15 amino acids long. Germline assignment: CDR1 MNHNS and CDR2 SASEGT. The V and J ends lost 1 base and 3 bases respectively, with 13 bases between them. DNA of the CDR3: TGTGCCAGCAGTGAAGTAGTTGGGCTGTACTACGAGCAGTACTTC. It is translated as CASSEVVGLYYEQYF.

This chain links TRBV5-4 with TRBJ2-5; tentatively, D is TRBD1 or TRBD2 (5 bases each). CDR3 length: 13 residues. Germline V gives CDR1 SGHNT, CDR2 YYREEE (reference sequence). V was shortened by 0 bases and J by 4 bases, with 7 bases between the two germline ends. For the CDR3, the DNA is TGTGCCAGCAGCTTGGCTGGGGGAGAGACCCAGTACTTC. Encoded protein: CASSLAGGETQYF.

The rearrangement uses TRBV15 and TRBJ2-7; the D call may be TRBD1 or TRBD2 (5 bases each). The CDR3 length is 14 residues. The ends were cut back, 2 bases at V and 9 bases at J, with 17 bases in the middle. The germline V gene has CDR1 LNHNV and CDR2 YYDKDF (reference sequence). CDR3 loop: CATSRWDRYEGQYF. In DNA form, the CDR3 reads TGTGCCACCAGCAGATGGGACCGATACGAAGGGCAGTACTTC. Combining the CDR3 with reference TRBV15 and TRBJ2-7 gives the whole variable domain DAMVIQNPRYQVTQFGKPVTLSCSQTLNHNVMYWYQQKSSQAPKLLFHYYDKDFNNEADTPDNFQSRRPNTSFCFLDIRSPGLGDTAMYLCATSRWDRYEGQYFGPGTRLTVT.

The chain carries TRBV7-2 and TRBJ2-3; 10 nucleotides align to TRBD2. Trimming took 5 bases from V and 2 from J; bases not matched to a gene: 4. The length of the CDR3 is 15 residues. Germline values: CDR1 SGHTA, CDR2 FQGNSA. The CDR3 loop reads CASSPTSGYTDTQYF. The CDR3 coding sequence is TGTGCCAGCAGCCCGACTAGCGGGTACACAGATACGCAGTATTTT.

The V call is TRBV30, the J call TRBJ2-1; TRBD2 aligns across 9 bases. The V segment lost 4 bases and the J segment 4 bases; nucleotides outside the gene matches: 8. The CDR3 runs 15 residues. Germline V gives CDR1 GTSNPN, CDR2 SVGIG (reference sequence). In nucleotides, the CDR3 is TGTGCCTGGACCCTCGCGCTAGCGGGGTACAATGAGCAGTTCTTC. As protein: CAWTLALAGYNEQFF.